Presented here are 7 T cell receptor beta chains from one specimen sequenced in a study of T cell repertoires in cytomegalovirus infection. These receptors' targets are unknown. Each CDR3 protein gets one entry after TCRdb re-called the reads with MiXCR. Of 100,000 to 150,000 distinct CDR3 sequences listed, 20% to 30% were seen once; the top ten hold approximately 35%. Sequenced sample: PBMCs, sequenced either directly or after in vitro stimulation (not recorded which). These receptors were obtained from a human donor in good health (CMV status not recorded). Some clones in this sample may be carry-over from other donors' samples.

This clonotype was observed a handful of times. One base away lies a much larger clone, so this may be a sequencing read error. V usage is TRBV19 and J usage is TRBJ2-4; D may be TRBD2 (5 bases). CDR1 and CDR2 from the germline V gene are LNHDA and SQIVND (reference sequence). The CDR3 is made up of 14 amino acids. The chain's CDR3 is CVSTPEGSKNIQYF. CDR3 DNA sequence: TGTGTCAGTACTCCCGAGGGCTCCAAAAACATTCAGTACTTC.

This clonotype has a count of ten or more. The V and J genes are TRBV28 and TRBJ2-5, with TRBD2 matching 9 bases. Germline trimming cut 6 bases from V and 0 bases from J; bases unmatched to any gene: 5. Per germline, CDR1 MDHEN and CDR2 SYDVKM. This CDR3 is built from 15 residues. In DNA, the CDR3 is TGTGCCAGCAGCCAGACTAGCGGAGACCAAGAGACCCAGTACTTC. This sequence encodes CASSQTSGDQETQYF.

This clonotype was observed a few times. This rearrangement joins TRBV7-9 to TRBJ1-2; no reliable D call. This CDR3 comprises 15 residues. The V end was cut by 5 bases, the J end by 1 base, with 14 bases between. Germline V gene lookup returns CDR1 SEHNR and CDR2 FQNEAQ (reference sequence). The DNA of the CDR3 is TGTGCCAGCAGCACATCGCAGGAGGTTAACTATGGCTACACCTTC. This codes for CASSTSQEVNYGYTF.

CDR3 nucleotides: TGTGCCAGCATCCCCCAGGGTGAATCCTACAATGAGCAGTTCTTC. Protein: CASIPQGESYNEQFF. The chain employs TRBV2 and TRBJ2-1; perhaps TRBD1 as D (5 bases). Germline V gene lookup returns CDR1 SNHLY and CDR2 FYNNEI. The V gene lost 7 bases and the J gene lost 1 base, with 14 bases spanning the gap. The CDR3 contains 15 residues.

This clonotype was observed once. This chain joins TRBV3-1 and TRBJ2-5; D possibly corresponds to TRBD2 (6 bases). Germline V gives CDR1 LGHDT, CDR2 YNNKEL (reference sequence). The CDR3 has 17 amino acids. Trimming shortened V by 4 bases and J by 3 bases, and 21 bases separated the two germline ends. The CDR3 sequence is CASSRQLATQGEETQYF. As DNA, the CDR3 is TGTGCCAGCAGCCGACAACTAGCCACGCAAGGAGAAGAGACCCAGTACTTC.

The chain joins TRBV13 to TRBJ2-2, with D unclear. With 2 bases removed from V and 7 bases from J, the gap between germline ends came to 11 bases. Germline CDR1 and CDR2: PRHDT and FYEKMQ (reference sequence). The CDR3 has 14 amino acids. The CDR3 sequence: CASSLRSHGGELFF. The CDR3 bases are TGTGCCAGCAGCTTAAGGTCCCACGGCGGGGAGCTGTTTTTT.

This clonotype was counted once. The chain is built from TRBV28 and TRBJ1-2; D ambiguous. V lost 4 bases and J 5 bases, leaving 8 bases between the germline ends. The CDR3 has 12 residues. Germline values: CDR1 MDHEN, CDR2 SYDVKM. CDR3 protein: CASSSSEYGYTF. CDR3 nucleotide sequence: TGTGCCAGCAGTTCGTCCGAGTATGGCTACACCTTC.